This T cell receptor beta chain was retrieved from a study of cytomegalovirus exposure and HLA in healthy donors. 60 Vbeta and 13 Jbeta primers were used in PCR. The repertoire was sequenced with immunoSEQ multiplex PCR; TCRdb's copy has only in-frame clones and lacks some. The sample comprises more than 110,000 clones, over 60% of which are singletons, and around 1.3% rests with the top ten. Study findings and constraints: One later analysis reportedly identified an Asian-associated ancestry cluster that showed fewer N-insertions than the approximately 710-donor mean. Researchers reported from a later analysis that most CMV-associated TCR beta chains appeared HLA-restricted.

The V and J ends lost 0 bases and 3 bases respectively, with 6 bases between them. The length of the CDR3 is 14 residues. Germline CDR1 SGDLS, CDR2 YYNGEE. On this clone itself: Its specificity is unknown.

The sequenced material came from PBMCs. The chain joins TRBV9 to TRBJ1-4; no definite D call. This clonotype originated in a male donor in good health and CMV-seropositive. DNA of the CDR3: TGTGCCAGCAGCGTAGACGGGGCTAATGAAAAACTGTTTTTT. Residues: CASSVDGANEKLFF.